The 12 T cell receptor beta chains reported below all come from one sample, sequenced in a study of cytomegalovirus exposure and HLA in healthy donors (dated by TCRdb to the late 2010s). Library preparation used the immunoSEQ multiplex PCR assay. TCRdb retrieved this table from immuneACCESS and kept in-frame rearrangements only. Not all clones are present; in checked studies, unresolved V genes account for under half, and no reason is known for the remainder. A total of tens of thousands of clones appear in this sample, more than 70% of them only once. The ten biggest clones cover 12% of the sample. Sequencing used PBMCs. Receptors were obtained from a woman under 30 in good health and CMV-seropositive.

The CDR3 nucleotides read TGCGCCAGCGGCCGGGGGGGTGGAACAGATACGCAGTATTTT. Amino acid sequence: CASGRGGGTDTQYF. This rearrangement joins TRBV5-1 to TRBJ2-3; TRBD2 agrees at 8 bases. CDR1 and CDR2 from the germline V gene are SGHRS and YFSETQ. V was pared by 7 bases and J by 3 bases, with 7 bases of the junction left unmatched. The CDR3 loop spans 14 amino acids.

This clone has just one count. The CDR3 loop reads CASSLRGTEAFF. The CDR3 nucleotides read TGCGCCAGCAGCTTGAGGGGGACTGAAGCTTTCTTT. This rearrangement joins TRBV5-1 to TRBJ1-1, with D possibly matching TRBD1 (6 bases). V was pared by 1 base and J by 5 bases, with 6 bases between. This CDR3 spans 12 amino acids. Germline V lookup: CDR1 SGHRS, CDR2 YFSETQ.

This clone was observed a handful of times. The V and J genes are TRBV19 and TRBJ2-7, with TRBD1 as a possible D gene (6 bases). Trimming took off 5 bases at V and 4 bases at J, with 15 bases between the two ends. CDR3 length: 14 amino acids. Germline CDR1 LNHDA, CDR2 SQIVND (reference sequence). The CDR3 DNA sequence: TGTGCCAGTAGTGAAGGCAGGGGAGCGTACGAGCAGTACTTC. Encoded protein: CASSEGRGAYEQYF.

The CDR3 DNA sequence: TGTGCCAGCAGTTTATCAGCGGCAGCGGGTCCCTCACCCCTCCACTTT. Residues: CASSLSAAAGPSPLHF. The gene calls are TRBV28 and TRBJ1-6, with D unresolved. V dropped 1 base and J dropped 10 bases, with 17 bases sitting between them. CDR1 and CDR2 from the germline V gene are MDHEN and SYDVKM. The CDR3 contains 16 residues.

The genes are TRBV18 and TRBJ2-2; the match to TRBD1 covers 11 bases. V was clipped by 4 bases and J by 2 bases; unmatched bases: 6. In germline, CDR1 is KGHSH, CDR2 LQKENI. The CDR3 is made up of 17 amino acids. For the CDR3, the DNA is TGTGCCAGCTCACTACGGACAGGGGGCACAAACACCGGGGAGCTGTTTTTT. Amino acids: CASSLRTGGTNTGELFF.

V is TRBV10-3 and J is TRBJ2-1; the match to TRBD2 covers 11 bases. The CDR3 covers 13 residues. Looked up from germline, CDR1 is ENHRY and CDR2 is SYGVKD. J was trimmed by 7 bases and V by 9 bases; bases with no gene match: 5. As DNA, the CDR3 is TGTGCCATTCGTAGCGGGGGGGCAAATGAGCAGTTCTTC. Protein product: CAIRSGGANEQFF.

The chain combines TRBV6-5 with TRBJ2-6; D may be TRBD2 (5 bases). Germline CDR1 reads MNHEY; CDR2 reads SVGAGI. This CDR3 is built from 16 residues. V shed 2 bases and J shed 0 bases, with 8 bases lying between them. The CDR3 sequence: CASSYRRDSGANVLTF. Here the CDR3 DNA reads TGTGCCAGCAGTTACCGCCGGGACTCTGGGGCCAACGTCCTGACTTTC.

The chain carries TRBV29-1 and TRBJ2-3; 7 bases line up with TRBD1. CDR3 length: 13 amino acids. CDR1 is SQVTM, CDR2 ANQGSEA, per germline. V dropped 8 bases and J dropped 8; count of bases not matched to a gene: 13. The CDR3 nucleotides read TGCAGCCTGTGGACAGGTCTTCATGCTACGCAGTATTTT. This translates into CSLWTGLHATQYF.

The chain links TRBV4-3 to TRBJ2-1; 10 bases fit TRBD2. Unmatched junction bases numbered 7, after V lost 0 bases and J lost 8 bases. In germline, CDR1 is LGHNA, CDR2 YSLEER. The CDR3 extends over 16 amino acids. The CDR3 DNA sequence: TGCGCCAGCAGCCAAGATCGTAGCGGGGGGCGCGATGAGCAGTTCTTC. It encodes CASSQDRSGGRDEQFF.

The V and J genes are TRBV27 and TRBJ1-4; D is unclear. There are 14 residues in the CDR3. Germline CDR1 MNHEY, CDR2 SMNVEV (reference sequence). With 3 bases removed from V and 4 bases from J, the gap between germline ends came to 9 bases. The DNA of the CDR3 is TGTGCCAGCAGTTTTGGGCCGGATAATGAAAAACTGTTTTTT. Its translation is CASSFGPDNEKLFF. The full variable domain, completed using reference TRBV27 and TRBJ1-4, is EAQVTQNPRYLITVTGKKLTVTCSQNMNHEYMSWYRQDPGLGLRQIYYSMNVEVTDKGDVPEGYKVSRKEKRNFPLILESPSPNQTSLYFCASSFGPDNEKLFFGSGTQLSVL.

The chain couples TRBV30 to TRBJ1-2; D is ambiguous. Germline V CDR1 and CDR2: GTSNPN, SVGIG (reference sequence). This CDR3 is built from 11 residues. V was cut by 3 bases and J by 4 bases, with 6 bases left in between. This CDR3 reads CAWSEFYGYTF. CDR3 nucleotide sequence: TGTGCCTGGAGCGAGTTCTATGGCTACACCTTC.

This rearrangement joins TRBV2 to TRBJ2-3; TRBD2 matches 7 bases. The CDR3 runs to 14 residues. Germline CDR1 reads SNHLY; CDR2 reads FYNNEI. V lost 3 bases and J lost 0; bases outside the gene matches: 0. The DNA for the CDR3 is TGTGCCAGCAGTGAGCGGGGGAGCACAGATACGCAGTATTTT. It is translated as CASSERGSTDTQYF.